Shown below are 20 T cell receptor beta chains from a single sample sequenced in a study of CD8 T cells in ankylosing spondylitis. Study-wide points: For ankylosing spondylitis blood, a TCR beta motif of under 10 highly homologous variants appeared characteristic.

These receptors have no identified antigens. One entry per CDR3 protein results from TCRdb running MiXCR on the 5' RACE reads. The sample carries 350,000 to 550,000 distinct CDR3 sequences, roughly 27% recorded once. Material for sequencing was blood, either unsorted or a sorted T cell fraction (not recorded which). The receptor set was obtained from a male donor with ankylosing spondylitis.

In this sample, this clonotype turned up a few times. A read error may produce the germline difference seen at one junction end. The chain couples TRBV3-1 to TRBJ1-1; the D is unclear. Germline assignment: CDR1 LGHDT and CDR2 YNNKEL (reference sequence). The CDR3 contains 13 residues. CDR3 sequence: CASSQDLIQSLIF. The CDR3 DNA is TGTGCCAGCAGCCAAGATCTCATACAGTCGCTAATCTTT.

The chain joins TRBV18 to TRBJ2-1, with D possibly matching TRBD2 (5 bases). Trimming removed 0 bases at V and 1 base at J, with 7 bases between. CDR1 is KGHSH and CDR2 is LQKENI in the germline V gene. The CDR3 loop spans 15 amino acids. The CDR3 coding sequence is TGTGCCAGCTCACCACCGGTAGCGTCCTACAATGAGCAGTTCTTC. This codes for CASSPPVASYNEQFF.

The rearrangement links TRBV12-3 or TRBV12-4 to TRBJ1-2; 8 bases fit TRBD1. Trimming removed 3 bases from V and 8 bases from J; junction bases left unmatched: 11. CDR3 length: 15 amino acids. The CDR3 spells CASSFGDRPKGGYTF. CDR3 sequence (DNA): TGTGCCAGCAGTTTCGGGGACAGGCCAAAGGGGGGCTACACCTTC.

Notes on this clonotype: Without the conserved terminal phenylalanine or tryptophan, this CDR3 likely stems from a read error. The chain joins TRBV29-1 to TRBJ2-6, with D hard to call. Trimming stripped 6 bases from V and 0 bases from J, with 6 bases between. This CDR3 is built from 13 residues. Germline CDR1 and CDR2: SQVTM and ANQGSEA. CDR3 in amino acids: CSVQTSGANVLTI. The CDR3 nucleotides read TGCAGCGTACAGACCTCTGGGGCCAACGTCCTGACTATC.

This clonotype was detected only a few times. The germline gene is not matched at one end of the junction; a read error may be the cause. CDR3 loop: CASILNGRGIIGELFF. The CDR3 nucleotides read TGTGCCAGCATCTTAAACGGCAGGGGAATAATCGGGGAGCTGTTTTTT. The chain uses TRBV7-2 and TRBJ2-2; maybe TRBD1 (6 bases). Germline V gene data show CDR1 as SGHTA and CDR2 as FQGNSA. This CDR3 contains 16 residues. Using reference TRBV7-2 and TRBJ2-2 for the parts outside the CDR3, the full variable domain is GAGVSQSPSNKVTEKGKDVELRCDPISGHTALYWYRQSLGQGLEFLIYFQGNSAPDKSGLPSDRFSAERTGGSVSTLTIQRTQQEDSAVYLCASILNGRGIIGELFFGEGSRLTVL.

This chain connects TRBV5-1 to TRBJ2-7, with 8 bases lining up with TRBD2. Trimming cost V 5 bases and J 2 bases; bases outside gene matches: 9. This CDR3 has 15 amino acids. Germline CDR1 is SGHRS and CDR2 is YFSETQ. DNA of the CDR3: TGCGCCAGCAGTCCTGGAATAGCGGGAACCTACGAGCAGTACTTC. It is translated as CASSPGIAGTYEQYF.

This clonotype was seen more than once but under ten times. The chain links TRBV2 to TRBJ1-2; TRBD1 matches 8 bases. The V segment lost 9 bases and the J segment 3 bases; nucleotides outside the gene matches: 6. The CDR3 is 13 amino acids. Germline V gene lookup returns CDR1 SNHLY and CDR2 FYNNEI. This chain's CDR3 is CASQTGAHYGYTF. CDR3 in DNA: TGTGCCAGTCAGACAGGGGCTCACTATGGCTACACCTTC.

The V call is TRBV5-1, the J call TRBJ2-3, with 11 positions matching TRBD1. This CDR3 spans 15 amino acids. CDR1 is SGHRS, CDR2 YFSETQ, per germline. V shed 3 bases, J shed 5 bases, and the junction held 5 bases outside the gene matches. The CDR3 bases are TGCGCCAGCAGCTCGATAGGGACAGGGGGAGATACGCAGTATTTT. Protein: CASSSIGTGGDTQYF.

The chain couples TRBV5-6 to TRBJ1-1, with D hard to call. Trimming stripped 0 bases from V and 2 bases from J, with 11 bases between. Germline CDR1 and CDR2: SGHDT and YYEEEE. CDR3 length equals 15 residues. DNA for the CDR3: TGTGCCAGCAGCTTGGTCACGCTTCTCAACACTGAAGCTTTCTTT. Encoded protein: CASSLVTLLNTEAFF.

This clonotype was detected only once. In DNA form, the CDR3 reads TGTGCCAGCAGTGAAGGGGGTCAGCCGAACACTGAAGCTTTCTTT. It specifies CASSEGGQPNTEAFF. The chain is built from TRBV6-1 and TRBJ1-1; D is undetermined. The CDR3 spans 15 residues. Germline CDR1 reads MNHNS; CDR2 reads SASEGT. Trimming left V 1 base short and J 1 base short, with 10 bases between.

This chain links TRBV30 with TRBJ2-5; 10 bases fit TRBD1. The CDR3 spans 12 residues. Germline values: CDR1 GTSNPN, CDR2 SVGIG (reference sequence). The J segment lost 7 bases and the V segment lost 1 base, leaving 0 bases of the junction unmatched. As DNA, the CDR3 is TGTGCCTGGAGTGGGACAGGGGGGACCCAGTACTTC. It is translated as CAWSGTGGTQYF.

The chain uses TRBV11-2 and TRBJ2-5; TRBD2 aligns across 9 bases. The length of the CDR3 is 15 residues. V shed 5 bases, J shed 2 bases, and the junction held 6 bases outside the gene matches. Germline V gene lookup returns CDR1 SGHAT and CDR2 FQNNGV. The CDR3 region is CASSGRTSVQETQYF. CDR3 bases: TGTGCCAGCAGCGGCAGGACTAGCGTACAAGAGACCCAGTACTTC.

This chain links TRBV12-3 or TRBV12-4 with TRBJ2-5; D unclear. Trimming shortened V by 6 bases and J by 0 bases, and 8 bases separated the two germline ends. This CDR3 contains 13 residues. CDR3 protein: CASSRTDQETQYF. CDR3 nucleotide sequence: TGTGCCAGCAGCCGGACGGACCAAGAGACCCAGTACTTC.

J is TRBJ2-3 and V is TRBV5-1, with D unclear. With 4 bases removed from V and 7 bases from J, the gap between germline ends came to 7 bases. The V gene's germline CDR1 is SGHRS and CDR2 YFSETQ. CDR3 length: 11 amino acids. CDR3 DNA: TGCGCCAGCAGCCGCGTGCATACGCAGTATTTT. The encoded protein is CASSRVHTQYF.

This clonotype was picked up many times. V is TRBV12-3 or TRBV12-4 and J is TRBJ1-5, with D hard to call. The CDR3 spans 14 residues. Trimming removed 1 base at V and 4 bases at J, with 8 bases between. The CDR3 here is CASSLGPRNQPQHF. CDR3 DNA sequence: TGTGCCAGCAGTTTAGGACCAAGGAATCAGCCCCAGCATTTT.

The chain couples TRBV19 to TRBJ1-4; D not certain. Per germline, CDR1 LNHDA and CDR2 SQIVND (reference sequence). Trimming cost V 4 bases and J 5 bases, with 8 bases left between them. The CDR3 is 13 residues long. The DNA for the CDR3 is TGTGCCAGTAGTACTGGAGTAAATGAAAAACTGTTTTTT. Encoded protein: CASSTGVNEKLFF.

The genes are TRBV7-2 and TRBJ1-5, with no clear D. The CDR3 extends over 17 amino acids. Germline V gene data show CDR1 as SGHTA and CDR2 as FQGNSA. Deletions cut 5 bases from V and 0 bases from J, with 17 bases between. CDR3 sequence: CASSLNAGRYSNQPQHF. CDR3 DNA: TGTGCCAGCAGCCTAAACGCCGGGAGGTATAGCAATCAGCCCCAGCATTTT. The full variable domain, completed using reference TRBV7-2 and TRBJ1-5, is GAGVSQSPSNKVTEKGKDVELRCDPISGHTALYWYRQSLGQGLEFLIYFQGNSAPDKSGLPSDRFSAERTGGSVSTLTIQRTQQEDSAVYLCASSLNAGRYSNQPQHFGDGTRLSIL.

This clonotype was observed a handful of times. The chain uses TRBV29-1 and TRBJ2-3; D remains ambiguous. Trimming left V 1 base short and J 1 base short, with 9 bases between. CDR1 is SQVTM and CDR2 is ANQGSEA in the germline V gene. This CDR3 comprises 14 residues. Here the CDR3 reads CSVEGPAGTDTQYF. In DNA form, the CDR3 reads TGCAGCGTTGAAGGTCCGGCGGGCACAGATACGCAGTATTTT.

This clonotype appeared a few times. The rearrangement uses TRBV29-1 and TRBJ2-2, with a weak D call TRBD1 (6 bases). V was cut by 5 bases and J by 5 bases, with 18 bases left in between. The CDR3 is 15 residues long. CDR1 is SQVTM and CDR2 is ANQGSEA in the germline V gene. DNA of the CDR3: TGCAGCGTTCTGTTTAATAACCAGGGGACCGGGGAGCTGTTTTTT. Its translation is CSVLFNNQGTGELFF.

This clonotype was counted at least ten times. The V and J genes are TRBV4-1 and TRBJ2-3; the D gene is possibly TRBD2 (5 bases). The germline CDR1 and CDR2 sequences are MGHRA and YSYEKL. The CDR3 totals 17 residues. V lost 0 bases to trimming and J lost 6 bases, with 19 bases between them. DNA for the CDR3: TGCGCCAGCAGCCAAGAACGAGGGAGTTCCGAAGTGGATACGCAGTATTTT. It yields the protein CASSQERGSSEVDTQYF.